This TCR delta chain was obtained from a study of γδ T cells in repeated Plasmodium falciparum infection. Overall study findings and caveats: Vdelta2-negative gammadelta repertoires, largely Vdelta1+, seemingly showed infection-driven waves of new clonal selection.

Each sorted gammadelta sample had TRG and TRD chains sequenced. TCRdb called clones anew from the multiplex PCR reads with CATT. The sample comprises 85,000 to 100,000 delta-chain clones, 0.75% to 1% of which are singletons, and around 9.6% rests with the top ten. Germline CDR1 reads GEAIGNYY; CDR2 reads EKD. This CDR3 has 18 amino acids. Flow sorting of PBMC yielded separate Vgamma9/Vdelta2+ and Vdelta2-negative gammadelta T cell populations for bulk repertoire analysis. As for this clone: The antigen is undetermined. The TCRdb protein, from a much larger clone, departs from this DNA's translation at residue 3, likely by read error; the protein shown derives from the DNA.

The specimen sequenced was gamma-delta T cells from blood. This TCR was recovered from a pool of human donors (malaria-infected and uninfected, not separated). The chain joins TRDV2 to TRDJ2; 12 bases match TRDD3. No J gene is reported in TCRdb; it was inferred here by comparing the DNA with germline. CDR3 sequence (DNA): TGTGCCCGTGACGCCTGTCACTGGGGGATACACTTGACAGCACAACTCTTCTTT. It translates to CARDACHWGIHLTAQLFF.